This entry lists 29 T cell receptor beta chains sequenced from one sample in a study of persistence of HIV-infected CD4 T cells. Sequencing used immunoSEQ version 4 in survey mode. Using immunoSEQ multiplex PCR, the repertoire was profiled, and TCRdb retains in-frame clones only, with some absent. Of more than 30,000 clones in the sample, 82% were seen once. Cells were stimulated with overlapping HIV-1 Gag 15-mer peptides. Sorted nonresponding memory CD4+ T cells were CD40L-negative, CD69-negative, CD45RO-high. Their antigens remain unidentified. Sequenced material: cultured CD4+ T cells from PBMCs, taken from a patient who received antiretroviral therapy. The receptors stem from an adult with HIV. The donor label of this sample is uncertain.

Written as DNA, the CDR3 is TGTGCCAGCAGTTACTCGACCGTCACCGGGGAGCTGTTTTTT. It specifies CASSYSTVTGELFF. J is TRBJ2-2 and V is TRBV6-2 or TRBV6-3; D call uncertain. Germline-derived CDR1 and CDR2 are MNHEY and SVGEGT. V lost 0 bases, J lost 4 bases, and 6 bases lay in between. CDR3 length: 14 residues.

The chain recombines TRBV9 with TRBJ1-2; tentatively, D is TRBD1 (5 bases). Germline CDR1 and CDR2: SGDLS and YYNGEE. V lost 0 bases and J lost 4, with 7 bases in between. The CDR3 consists of 13 residues. The CDR3 nucleotides read TGTGCCAGCAGCGTAGGAAGGGGCTATGGCTACACCTTC. Translation: CASSVGRGYGYTF.

The genes are TRBV14 and TRBJ1-1; TRBD1 is a possible D gene (6 bases). Germline values: CDR1 SGHDN, CDR2 FVKESK. There are 11 residues in the CDR3. Trimming took off 2 bases at V and 11 bases at J, with 9 bases between the two ends. The CDR3 reads CASSQTGRAFF. The CDR3 DNA reads TGTGCCAGCAGCCAAACAGGGAGGGCTTTCTTT. The full variable domain, with the rest looked up from reference TRBV14 and TRBJ1-1, is EAGVTQFPSHSVIEKGQTVTLRCDPISGHDNLYWYRRVMGKEIKFLLHFVKESKQDESGMPNNRFLAERTGGTYSTLKVQPAELEDSGVYFCASSQTGRAFFGQGTRLTVV.

The rearrangement joins TRBV30 to TRBJ2-5; 7 positions match TRBD1. Germline V gene lookup returns CDR1 GTSNPN and CDR2 SVGIG (reference sequence). Trimming at V came to 1 base and at J to 2 bases, leaving 16 bases not matched to a gene. The CDR3 is made up of 18 amino acids. The DNA for the CDR3 is TGTGCCTGGAGTGGATCAGGGGGTAAGGTGGGGTTGCAAGAGACCCAGTACTTC. It translates to CAWSGSGGKVGLQETQYF.

This clone showed up just a few times. The chain joins TRBV7-9 to TRBJ1-2; TRBD1 agrees at 11 bases. With 3 bases clipped from V and 1 base from J, the junction kept 7 bases outside the gene matches. This CDR3 has 17 amino acids. Germline CDR1 SEHNR, CDR2 FQNEAQ (reference sequence). The CDR3 bases are TGTGCCAGCAGCTTCGGCCGGACAGGGGGCGGTAACTATGGCTACACCTTC. Translated, it gives CASSFGRTGGGNYGYTF.

The V and J genes are TRBV4-2 and TRBJ2-4; no clear D. Germline assignment: CDR1 LGHNA and CDR2 YNFKEQ. Trimming removed 0 bases at V and 2 bases at J, with 11 bases between. The CDR3 covers 16 residues. The CDR3 DNA follows: TGTGCCAGCAGCCAAGAGGTCCAGCAATCCAAAAACATTCAGTACTTC. Its protein product is CASSQEVQQSKNIQYF.

In this sample, this clone turned up once. The V and J genes are TRBV30 and TRBJ2-5; D possibly corresponds to TRBD1 (6 bases). The CDR3 has 11 residues. The V gene's germline CDR1 is GTSNPN and CDR2 SVGIG (reference sequence). Trimming left V 7 bases short and J 5 bases short, with 11 bases between. CDR3 sequence: CAFQGYETQYF. The DNA of the CDR3 is TGTGCCTTCCAGGGGTACGAGACCCAGTACTTC.

The rearrangement joins TRBV19 to TRBJ2-3; 12 bases map to TRBD2. Trimming cost V 7 bases and J 6 bases; bases outside gene matches: 8. The CDR3 sequence is 15 residues long. CDR1 and CDR2 (germline): LNHDA, SQIVND (reference sequence). CDR3 amino acids: CASKTSGGGYDTQYF. The DNA of the CDR3 is TGTGCCAGTAAGACTAGCGGGGGAGGTTATGATACGCAGTATTTT.

This chain joins TRBV29-1 and TRBJ2-1; 9 bases line up with TRBD2. The germline CDR1 and CDR2 sequences are SQVTM and ANQGSEA. The length of the CDR3 is 18 residues. The J segment lost 8 bases and the V segment lost 4 bases, leaving 21 bases of the junction unmatched. The CDR3 region is CSVVLPSGGTPDLDEQFF. CDR3 coding DNA: TGCAGCGTTGTCCTGCCCAGCGGGGGGACCCCTGACTTGGATGAGCAGTTCTTC.

The chain employs TRBV2 and TRBJ1-6, with D unclear. The CDR3 loop spans 14 amino acids. The V end lost 5 bases, the J end lost 7 bases, and 12 bases lay between the germline ends. Germline V gene data show CDR1 as SNHLY and CDR2 as FYNNEI. CDR3 coding DNA: TGTGCCAGCAGTCCATTCCTGACGAATTCACCCCTCCACTTT. Translation gives CASSPFLTNSPLHF.

V and J are TRBV25-1 and TRBJ2-3; 9 bases fit TRBD1. CDR3 length equals 14 residues. CDR1 is MGHDK and CDR2 is SYGVNS in the germline V gene. Trimming at V came to 6 bases and at J to 4 bases, leaving 5 bases not matched to a gene. The CDR3 loop reads CASRDRGIPDTQYF. The CDR3 DNA follows: TGTGCCAGCAGAGACAGGGGGATCCCAGATACGCAGTATTTT.

The chain carries TRBV2 and TRBJ1-2; TRBD1 aligns across 9 bases. Looked up from germline, CDR1 is SNHLY and CDR2 is FYNNEI. The ends lost 5 bases at V and 5 bases at J; junction bases unmatched: 18. The CDR3 covers 18 residues. The CDR3 region is CASSRRPGTGTEGYGYTF. CDR3 nucleotide sequence: TGTGCCAGCAGTAGACGTCCCGGGACAGGGACCGAGGGGTATGGCTACACCTTC.

This clone was found once. The chain links TRBV29-1 to TRBJ2-1, with 8 nucleotides matching TRBD2. Per germline, CDR1 SQVTM and CDR2 ANQGSEA. J lost 6 bases, V lost 6 bases, and 7 bases had no gene match. This CDR3 spans 13 amino acids. The CDR3 is CSVPSGSGNEQFF. The CDR3 DNA sequence: TGCAGCGTACCTAGCGGGTCAGGCAATGAGCAGTTCTTC.

This chain's CDR3 is CASSPTLDLTQPQHF. CDR3 nucleotides: TGTGCCAGCTCCCCTACTTTGGACCTTACCCAGCCCCAGCATTTT. The chain has TRBV18 and TRBJ1-5; D not certain. Germline V CDR1 and CDR2: KGHSH, LQKENI. This CDR3 spans 15 amino acids. V was trimmed by 6 bases and J by 7 bases, leaving 19 bases between them. Based on the CDR3 plus reference TRBV18 and TRBJ1-5, the full variable domain is NAGVMQNPRHLVRRRGQEARLRCSPMKGHSHVYWYRQLPEEGLKFMVYLQKENIIDESGMPKERFSAEFPKEGPSILRIQQVVRGDSAAYFCASSPTLDLTQPQHFGDGTRLSIL.

V gene TRBV10-3 combines with J gene TRBJ2-3, with 9 nucleotides matching TRBD1. The CDR3 covers 13 residues. The germline gives CDR1 ENHRY, CDR2 SYGVKD. After removal of 6 bases from V and 4 bases from J, the junction contained 2 bases not matched to a gene. The CDR3 region is CAIRDRGADTQYF. The CDR3 coding sequence is TGTGCCATCAGGGACAGGGGAGCAGATACGCAGTATTTT.

The chain links TRBV5-6 to TRBJ1-4, with 7 bases identical to TRBD1. This CDR3 has 13 amino acids. Trimming at V came to 2 bases and at J to 7 bases, leaving 2 bases not matched to a gene. Per germline, CDR1 SGHDT and CDR2 YYEEEE. This CDR3 reads CASSFGTVEKLFF. The CDR3 coding sequence is TGTGCCAGCAGCTTTGGGACAGTTGAAAAACTGTTTTTT.

The V gene is TRBV6-1, the J gene TRBJ1-2; a weak D match, TRBD1 (6 bases). CDR3 length: 15 amino acids. Germline lookup yields CDR1 MNHNS and CDR2 SASEGT. V was cut by 1 base and J by 6 bases, with 15 bases left in between. CDR3 sequence (DNA): TGTGCCAGCAGTGAAGGCAGGGGATTGAGTGATGGCTACACCTTC. Translating it yields CASSEGRGLSDGYTF.

This clone was seen just once. The rearrangement links TRBV18 to TRBJ1-3; unclear D gene. Germline lookup yields CDR1 KGHSH and CDR2 LQKENI. V was pared by 5 bases and J by 0 bases, with 11 bases between. This CDR3 contains 15 residues. The CDR3 nucleotides are TGTGCCAGCTCAGAGGAACAATTCTCTGGAAACACCATATATTTT. Residues: CASSEEQFSGNTIYF. Together with reference TRBV18 and TRBJ1-3, the CDR3 gives the full variable domain: NAGVMQNPRHLVRRRGQEARLRCSPMKGHSHVYWYRQLPEEGLKFMVYLQKENIIDESGMPKERFSAEFPKEGPSILRIQQVVRGDSAAYFCASSEEQFSGNTIYFGEGSWLTVV.

This chain uses TRBV14 with TRBJ1-1, with 12 bases fitting TRBD1. J lost 1 base, V lost 0 bases, and 3 bases had no gene match. CDR1 and CDR2 from the germline V gene are SGHDN and FVKESK. This CDR3 spans 17 amino acids. The CDR3 DNA is TGTGCCAGCAGCCAAGAGGGACAGGGGGCAGCGAACACTGAAGCTTTCTTT. This translates into CASSQEGQGAANTEAFF.

The chain recombines TRBV29-1 with TRBJ1-1; no reliable D call. Germline V gene sequence: CDR1 SQVTM, CDR2 ANQGSEA. The CDR3 is 11 residues long. The CDR3 is CCSLLNTEAFF. The CDR3 DNA follows: TGCTGTTCACTCCTGAACACTGAAGCTTTCTTT.

The count of this clone is one. The V gene is TRBV6-5, the J gene TRBJ2-5; 7 positions agree with TRBD2. This CDR3 is 14 amino acids long. Germline assignment: CDR1 MNHEY and CDR2 SVGAGI. With 4 bases clipped from V and 1 base from J, the junction kept 3 bases outside the gene matches. CDR3 in amino acids: CASSWEGTQETQYF. The CDR3 DNA reads as TGTGCCAGCAGTTGGGAGGGGACCCAAGAGACCCAGTACTTC.

V gene TRBV4-1 combines with J gene TRBJ1-2; the D gene is possibly TRBD1 (6 bases). The CDR3 runs to 14 residues. Trimming took 0 bases from V and 8 from J, leaving 13 bases between them. CDR1 and CDR2 (germline): MGHRA, YSYEKL. CDR3 in amino acids: CASSQDLIQGGYTF. The CDR3 DNA is TGCGCCAGCAGCCAAGATCTTATACAGGGCGGCTACACCTTC.

The chain combines TRBV19 with TRBJ2-2; no definite D call. V shed 6 bases and J shed 7 bases, with 15 bases lying between them. The CDR3 is 14 residues long. Per the germline V gene, CDR1 is LNHDA and CDR2 is SQIVND (reference sequence). Written as DNA, the CDR3 is TGTGCCAGTAGCCCGAAGCTGGGGTACGGGGAGCTGTTTTTT. Its protein product is CASSPKLGYGELFF.

The chain carries TRBV7-6 and TRBJ1-1; 9 bases map to TRBD1. Losses at the gene ends were 5 bases for V and 5 bases for J; bases not matched to a gene: 9. This CDR3 has 15 residues. Germline values: CDR1 SGHVS, CDR2 FNYEAQ. CDR3 DNA: TGTGCCAGCAGCGACGGGACAGGGATGGGGACTGAAGCTTTCTTT. This translates into CASSDGTGMGTEAFF.

V and J are TRBV29-1 and TRBJ1-2; TRBD1 agrees at 7 bases. V shed 7 bases, J shed 10 bases, and the junction held 9 bases outside the gene matches. CDR3 length: 11 amino acids. The V gene's germline CDR1 is SQVTM and CDR2 ANQGSEA. CDR3 nucleotides: TGCAGCGCCGGTAGACAGGGTGTCTACACCTTC. Its protein product is CSAGRQGVYTF. Full variable domain (outside the CDR3, taken from reference TRBV29-1 and TRBJ1-2): SAVISQKPSRDICQRGTSLTIQCQVDSQVTMMFWYRQQPGQSLTLIATANQGSEATYESGFVIDKFPISRPNLTFSTLTVSNMSPEDSSIYLCSAGRQGVYTFGSGTRLTVV.

This chain connects TRBV9 to TRBJ2-6; D ambiguous. The V gene lost 4 bases and the J gene lost 1 base, with 15 bases spanning the gap. This CDR3 contains 17 residues. The germline gives CDR1 SGDLS, CDR2 YYNGEE. CDR3: CASSQQASWSGANVLTF. The DNA of the CDR3 is TGTGCCAGCAGCCAACAAGCTTCGTGGTCTGGGGCCAACGTCCTGACTTTC.

J is TRBJ1-1 and V is TRBV7-3; D perhaps matches TRBD1 (5 bases). The CDR3 has 15 amino acids. Germline V gene data show CDR1 as SGHTA and CDR2 as FQGTGA. The V and J ends lost 2 bases and 4 bases respectively, with 14 bases between them. CDR3 in DNA: TGTGCCAGCAGCTTAGCAGGGCGGGGGAGCACTGAAGCTTTCTTT. Translating gives CASSLAGRGSTEAFF.

The genes are TRBV18 and TRBJ2-2, with D possibly matching TRBD1 (5 bases). Germline CDR1 is KGHSH and CDR2 is LQKENI. CDR3 size: 16 residues. Trimming removed 2 bases from V and 5 bases from J, with 15 bases in between. This CDR3 is CASSPEAGILTGELFF. The CDR3 DNA reads TGTGCCAGCTCACCAGAGGCAGGGATCCTTACCGGGGAGCTGTTTTTT.

This clone was found once. The gene calls are TRBV10-2 and TRBJ2-3, with TRBD2 matching 16 bases. V lost 10 bases, J lost 0 bases, and 19 bases stayed unmatched. CDR3 length: 21 residues. CDR1 WSHSY and CDR2 SAAADI come from the germline V gene. CDR3 residues: CATYAWGLAGGQDTSTDTQYF. The CDR3 DNA follows: TGCGCCACCTACGCTTGGGGACTAGCGGGGGGGCAGGATACTAGCACAGATACGCAGTATTTT.